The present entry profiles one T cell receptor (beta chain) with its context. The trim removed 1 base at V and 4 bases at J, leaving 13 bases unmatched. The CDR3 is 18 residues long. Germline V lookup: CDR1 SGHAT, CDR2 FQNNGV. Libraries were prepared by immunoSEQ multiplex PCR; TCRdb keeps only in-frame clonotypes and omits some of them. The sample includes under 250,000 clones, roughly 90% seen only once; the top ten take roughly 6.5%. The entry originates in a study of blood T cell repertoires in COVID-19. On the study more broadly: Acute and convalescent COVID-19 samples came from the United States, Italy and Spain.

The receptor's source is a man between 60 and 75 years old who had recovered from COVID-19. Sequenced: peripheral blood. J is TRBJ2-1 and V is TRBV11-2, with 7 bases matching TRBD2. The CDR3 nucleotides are TGTGCCAGCAGCTTAGTGGGGAGCGCCGGGACTACGTACAATGAGCAGTTCTTC. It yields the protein CASSLVGSAGTTYNEQFF.